Listed below are T cell receptor beta chains from one sample, sequenced in a study of CD8+CD57+ T cells in acquired aplastic anemia. MiXCR, run by TCRdb on the reads, gives a single entry per CDR3 protein. The sample consists of some 170,000 distinct CDR3 sequences, around 48% of them appearing once. The sample consisted of sorted CD4+, CD8+, or CD8+CD57+ T cells (not recorded which) from PBMCs. The receptors were sampled from a human donor with aplastic anemia. CDR3s include the opening cysteine and the closing phenylalanine or tryptophan. The D gene is left open where the match is weak. Clone size, where shown, is once, few, many, or a class for clones that have expanded.

abundance,j_gene,d_gene,v_gene,CDR3nt,CDR3aa
-,TRBJ2-7,-,TRBV6-1,TGTGCCAGCAGCCTATTAGGCAGGGGGGACTACGAGCAGTACTTC,CASSLLGRGDYEQYF
many,TRBJ1-2,-,TRBV20-1,TGCACCGCCTCAGTGGGACTTAACTATGGCTACACCTTC,CTASVGLNYGYTF
many,TRBJ2-4,TRBD2,TRBV10-3,TGTGCCTCCCGACCCACTAGCGGGGGTGGCCGAAACATTCAGTACTTC,CASRPTSGGGRNIQYF
many,TRBJ2-5,-,TRBV5-6,TGTGCCAGCACCCCAGGGACTCCCCAAGAGACCCAGTACTTC,CASTPGTPQETQYF
-,TRBJ1-2,-,TRBV10-3,TGTGCCATCTCGAGTGGAAGGGACTACACCTTC,CAISSGRDYTF
many,TRBJ1-2,-,TRBV12-3/TRBV12-4,TGTGCCAGCAGTTTCCGGGATAGCTATGGCTACACCTTC,CASSFRDSYGYTF
-,TRBJ1-2,-,TRBV10-3,TGTGCCAGTGCTAACAGGGATCGTGGCTACACCTTC,CASANRDRGYTF
-,TRBJ2-6,-,TRBV9,TGTGCCAGCAGCGTAGGTGTGTCCCTTGGGGCCGACGTCCTGACTTTC,CASSVGVSLGADVLTF
-,TRBJ2-7,TRBD2,TRBV2,TGTGCCAGCAGTGAATTTCGGGGGGGCGCCGGGCAGTACTTC,CASSEFRGGAGQYF
-,TRBJ2-2,TRBD2,TRBV10-3,TGTGCCATCAGTGACTTAATCGGGGGGAAAACCGGGGAGCTGTTTTTT,CAISDLIGGKTGELFF
-,TRBJ1-1,-,TRBV2,TGTGCCACCTTAAGCGGGGACACGAACACTGAAGCTTTCTTT,CATLSGDTNTEAFF
-,TRBJ2-7,TRBD1,TRBV14,TGTGCCAGCAGCCAAGGCTGGACAGGGGGATACGAGCAGTACTTC,CASSQGWTGGYEQYF
-,TRBJ1-6,TRBD1,TRBV11-1,TGTGTCATACACGTAGAGGGACAGAATTATAATTCACCCCTCCACTTT,CVIHVEGQNYNSPLHF
-,TRBJ2-7,TRBD1,TRBV20-1,TGCAGTGCCCCAGGAACGGACAGGGGATTGTACGAGCAGTACTTC,CSAPGTDRGLYEQYF
-,TRBJ2-3,TRBD1,TRBV3-1,TGTGCCAGCAGCCTTACAGGGGGCGGTGGAGATACGCAGTATTTT,CASSLTGGGGDTQYF
-,TRBJ1-1,-,TRBV24-1,TGTGCCACCAGTGAGCGGGGAGGGTCCGAAGCTTTCTTT,CATSERGGSEAFF
-,TRBJ2-1,-,TRBV7-3,TGTGCCAGCAGCTTCGTTAGGACTACCCTCAATGAGCAGTTCTTC,CASSFVRTTLNEQFF
few,TRBJ1-1,-,TRBV7-9,TGTGCCAGCACCCCCCTCATTCCGAACACTGAAGCTTTCTTT,CASTPLIPNTEAFF
-,TRBJ1-2,TRBD1,TRBV24-1,TGTGCCACCAGCCGGGACAGGGTGCTCCACTATGGCTACACCTTC,CATSRDRVLHYGYTF